The clone carrying this T cell receptor beta chain was observed at least ten times. TRAV and TRBV primers primed cDNA for both TCRalpha and TCRbeta. A constant-region primer paired with the V-primer adapter amplified TCRs over approximately 18 PCR cycles. TCRdb re-called the reads through MiXCR, storing one row per CDR3 protein. The repertoire includes almost 45,000 distinct CDR3 sequences, approximately 26% of them detected once, and roughly 9.1% sits in the top ten. The sample comes from a study of low-dose radiotherapy and immunotherapy resistance in tumors. Germline values: CDR1 MNHEY, CDR2 SMNVEV (reference sequence). The CDR3 is 15 residues long. Trimming shortened V by 6 bases and J by 0 bases, and 9 bases separated the two germline ends. Time point described: after trial treatment. Noted treatment: LDRT plus nivolumab, ipilimumab, low-dose cyclophosphamide and aspirin (RACIN trial). Donors, who were enrolled in a single-arm phase I dose-escalation trial, received nivolumab, ipilimumab, aspirin, low-dose cyclophosphamide and low-dose radiotherapy.

The specimen comprised PBMCs, sampled after low-dose radiotherapy plus immunotherapy. The source of this sequence is a male donor with prostate cancer. This sequence joins TRBV27 and TRBJ1-6; D ambiguous. DNA of the CDR3: TGTGCCAGCAGACTGATAAGCTCCTATAATTCACCCCTCCACTTT. It translates to CASRLISSYNSPLHF.